A selection of T cell receptor beta chains follows, all from one sample in a study of shared clonotypes between healthy human individuals. The method was immunoSEQ multiplex PCR; TCRdb's version includes in-frame clones alone and lacks a portion of them. The sample yields 600,000 to 700,000 clones, around 73% seen once. Sequences were obtained from memory CD4+ T cells sorted from blood. These receptor sequences come from a woman aged 25 to 39 in good health. Each CDR3 is given with its conserved first and last residue. D genes are given only for firm matches. Size is omitted from some rows. Given values are once, few, many or a class for expanded clones.

V gene	clone size	J gene	D gene	CDR3 protein	CDR3 DNA
TRBV5-4	NA	TRBJ1-4	NA	CASSPAQGELFF	TGTGCCAGCAGCCCGGCGCAGGGCGAACTGTTTTTT
TRBV2	NA	TRBJ2-7	TRBD2	CASSEFQGTSGGYYEQYF	TGTGCCAGCAGTGAGTTTCAGGGGACTAGCGGGGGGTACTACGAGCAGTACTTC
TRBV9	NA	TRBJ2-1	NA	CASSVGQGQYNEQFF	TGTGCCAGCAGCGTAGGTCAGGGCCAGTACAATGAGCAGTTCTTC
TRBV7-8	NA	TRBJ2-7	NA	CASSLYPPGTYEQYF	TGTGCCAGCAGCTTATACCCCCCAGGGACATACGAGCAGTACTTC
TRBV19	NA	TRBJ2-3	TRBD1	CASSRGLSTDTQYF	TGTGCCAGTAGCAGGGGGCTAAGCACAGATACGCAGTATTTT
TRBV5-1	NA	TRBJ1-1	NA	CASSYLGSNTEAFF	TGCGCCAGCAGCTACCTAGGATCCAACACTGAAGCTTTCTTT
TRBV18	NA	TRBJ2-3	NA	CASSPSGWSADTQYF	TGTGCCAGCTCACCCTCGGGATGGAGCGCAGATACGCAGTATTTT
TRBV23-1	many	TRBJ1-1	TRBD1	CASSQSLQGDTEAFF	TGCGCCAGCAGTCAATCGCTCCAGGGGGACACTGAAGCTTTCTTT
TRBV11-2	NA	TRBJ1-2	TRBD1	CASSLQGYYGYTF	TGTGCCAGCAGCCTACAGGGGTACTATGGCTACACCTTC
TRBV19	NA	TRBJ2-3	TRBD2	CASSNIGSGSADTQYF	TGTGCCAGTAGCAATATCGGTAGCGGGAGTGCAGATACGCAGTATTTT
TRBV28	NA	TRBJ1-5	TRBD1	CASIRDRGNQPQHF	TGTGCCAGCATTAGGGACAGGGGCAATCAGCCCCAGCATTTT
TRBV28	NA	TRBJ2-7	TRBD2	CASTGGGSYEQYF	TGTGCCAGCACCGGGGGGGGCTCCTACGAGCAGTACTTC
TRBV5-4	few	TRBJ1-4	NA	CASHQDRTNEKLFF	TGTGCCAGCCACCAGGACAGAACTAATGAAAAACTGTTTTTT
TRBV6-5	NA	TRBJ2-1	TRBD1	CASSYRDRDYNEQFF	TGTGCCAGCAGTTACAGGGACAGGGACTACAATGAGCAGTTCTTC
TRBV9	NA	TRBJ2-2	TRBD2	CASSVVAGGPAGELFF	TGTGCCAGCAGCGTAGTTGCGGGAGGGCCAGCCGGGGAGCTGTTTTTT
TRBV7-8	NA	TRBJ2-7	TRBD2	CASSAPGLAVYEQYF	TGTGCCAGCAGCGCCCCGGGACTAGCGGTTTACGAGCAGTACTTC
TRBV7-2	NA	TRBJ2-7	NA	CASSLVVSPFSYEQYF	TGTGCCAGCAGCTTAGTAGTCAGCCCGTTCTCCTACGAGCAGTACTTC
TRBV11-2	NA	TRBJ2-3	TRBD2	CASSLTIAGTYGGTDTQYF	TGTGCCAGCAGCTTGACTATAGCGGGCACCTATGGGGGCACAGATACGCAGTATTTT
TRBV28	NA	TRBJ2-5	NA	CASSSQGIETQYF	TGTGCCAGCAGCTCGCAGGGAATCGAGACCCAGTACTTC
TRBV29-1	NA	TRBJ1-1	NA	CSQRGGSTEAFF	TGCAGCCAACGAGGGGGGAGCACTGAAGCTTTCTTT
TRBV19	NA	TRBJ2-5	NA	CASSVRDSETQYF	TGTGCCAGTAGTGTCCGGGACTCAGAGACCCAGTACTTC
TRBV18	few	TRBJ1-1	NA	CASSQRSTEAFF	TGTGCCAGCTCACAACGGAGCACTGAAGCTTTCTTT
TRBV7-2	NA	TRBJ2-5	NA	CASSYRTNQETQYF	TGTGCCAGCAGCTACCGGACAAATCAAGAGACCCAGTACTTC
TRBV7-2	NA	TRBJ2-7	NA	CASSPKYEQYF	TGTGCCAGCAGCCCGAAGTACGAGCAGTACTTC